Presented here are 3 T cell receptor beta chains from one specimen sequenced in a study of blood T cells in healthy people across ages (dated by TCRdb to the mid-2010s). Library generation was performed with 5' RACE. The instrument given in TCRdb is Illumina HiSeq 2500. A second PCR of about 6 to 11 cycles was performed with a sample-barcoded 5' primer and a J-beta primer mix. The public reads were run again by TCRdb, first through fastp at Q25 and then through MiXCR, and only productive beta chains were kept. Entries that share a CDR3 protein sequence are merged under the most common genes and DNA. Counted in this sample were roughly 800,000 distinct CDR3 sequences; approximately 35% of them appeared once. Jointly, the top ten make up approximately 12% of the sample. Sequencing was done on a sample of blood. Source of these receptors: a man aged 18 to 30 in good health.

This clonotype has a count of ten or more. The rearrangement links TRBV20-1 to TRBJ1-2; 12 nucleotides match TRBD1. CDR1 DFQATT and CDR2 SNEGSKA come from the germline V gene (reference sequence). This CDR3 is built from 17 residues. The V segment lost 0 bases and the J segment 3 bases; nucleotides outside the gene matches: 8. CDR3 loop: CSARDSGQGAVDYGYTF. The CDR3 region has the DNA TGCAGTGCTAGAGATTCGGGACAGGGGGCTGTTGACTATGGCTACACCTTC.

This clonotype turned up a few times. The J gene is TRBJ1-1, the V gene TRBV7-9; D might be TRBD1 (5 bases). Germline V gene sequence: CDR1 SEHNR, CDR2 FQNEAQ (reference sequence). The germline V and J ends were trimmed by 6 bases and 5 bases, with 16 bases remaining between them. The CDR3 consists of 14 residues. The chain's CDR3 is CASSIGGIETEAFF. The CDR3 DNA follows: TGTGCCAGCAGTATCGGGGGAATTGAGACTGAAGCTTTCTTT.

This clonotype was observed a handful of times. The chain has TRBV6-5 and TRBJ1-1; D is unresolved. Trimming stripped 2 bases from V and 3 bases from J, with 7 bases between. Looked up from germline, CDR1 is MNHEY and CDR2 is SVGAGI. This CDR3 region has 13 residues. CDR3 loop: CASSYGSYTEAFF. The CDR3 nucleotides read TGTGCCAGCAGTTACGGCAGCTACACTGAAGCTTTCTTT.